Following are 9 T cell receptor beta chains from one sample sequenced in a study of T cell repertoires in cytomegalovirus infection. TCRdb processed the reads anew with MiXCR; each CDR3 protein has one entry. The sample carries roughly 230,000 distinct CDR3 sequences, about 23% recorded once. Source material: CD8+ T cells from PBMCs. Receptors were obtained from a human donor in good health (CMV status not recorded). Some clones in this sample may be carry-over from other donors' samples.

The chain joins TRBV28 to TRBJ2-7; TRBD1 matches 7 bases. V dropped 3 bases and J dropped 5; count of bases not matched to a gene: 4. There are 13 residues in the CDR3. The germline gives CDR1 MDHEN, CDR2 SYDVKM. The CDR3 coding sequence is TGTGCCAGCAGTTTCGACAGGGAGAACGAGCAGTACTTC. It specifies CASSFDRENEQYF.

The chain recombines TRBV13 with TRBJ2-1; D might be TRBD2 (5 bases). Trimming removed 5 bases from V and 0 bases from J, with 14 bases in between. The CDR3 is 16 amino acids. Germline CDR1 PRHDT, CDR2 FYEKMQ (reference sequence). The CDR3 nucleotides are TGTGCCAGCAGCCTGTATCTAGCAGTCTCCTACAATGAGCAGTTCTTC. Its translation: CASSLYLAVSYNEQFF.

This clonotype has at least ten counts. The gene calls are TRBV7-6 and TRBJ2-3, with D perhaps TRBD1 (6 bases). Trimming left V 4 bases short and J 7 bases short, with 21 bases between. In germline, CDR1 is SGHVS, CDR2 FNYEAQ. This CDR3 has 16 amino acids. The CDR3 sequence: CASSSGDPDSVYTQYF. CDR3 DNA sequence: TGTGCCAGCAGCTCAGGGGACCCAGATTCCGTATATACGCAGTATTTT.

This chain connects TRBV2 to TRBJ1-1; a possible D gene is TRBD1 (6 bases). CDR3 size: 19 residues. V lost 6 bases and J lost 3, with 29 bases in between. CDR1 is SNHLY, CDR2 FYNNEI, per germline. In DNA form, the CDR3 reads TGTGCCAGCAGCGTGAATGATGGGGGCTGGTCGAGTGCTCACACTGAAGCTTTCTTT. This translates into CASSVNDGGWSSAHTEAFF.

Ten or more counts support this clonotype. The CDR3 DNA is TGTGCCAGCAGTTTTGGTGGGACGGCACTAGAGACCCAGTACTTC. Encoded protein: CASSFGGTALETQYF. The V and J genes are TRBV12-3 or TRBV12-4 and TRBJ2-5, with D tentatively TRBD1 or TRBD2 (5 bases each). CDR3 length equals 15 residues. Trimming removed 3 bases from V and 4 bases from J, with 15 bases in between.

This clonotype appeared a few times. This chain joins TRBV7-9 and TRBJ1-1, with TRBD1 matching 7 bases. The CDR3 totals 15 residues. The V segment lost 5 bases and the J segment 3 bases; nucleotides outside the gene matches: 9. Germline V gene data show CDR1 as SEHNR and CDR2 as FQNEAQ (reference sequence). The CDR3 is CASSISQGMDTEAFF. DNA of the CDR3: TGTGCCAGCAGCATATCACAGGGGATGGACACTGAAGCTTTCTTT.

The chain links TRBV6-2 or TRBV6-3 to TRBJ2-7; TRBD1 agrees at 11 bases. Germline-derived CDR1 and CDR2 are MNHEY and SVGEGT. This CDR3 contains 17 residues. V dropped 2 bases and J dropped 3; count of bases not matched to a gene: 9. The CDR3 sequence: CASSYERTGGLSYEQYF. DNA of the CDR3: TGTGCCAGCAGTTACGAAAGGACAGGGGGCCTTAGCTACGAGCAGTACTTC.

In its sample, this clonotype was seen a few times. The J gene is TRBJ2-1, the V gene TRBV20-1, with D perhaps matching TRBD1 (6 bases). The V gene lost 0 bases and the J gene lost 9 bases, with 15 bases spanning the gap. CDR3 length equals 14 residues. Germline V gives CDR1 DFQATT, CDR2 SNEGSKA (reference sequence). The CDR3 DNA reads TGCAGTGCTAGAGATCGCTCTAGGGGGTCTGAGCAGTTCTTC. It translates to CSARDRSRGSEQFF.

This rearrangement joins TRBV6-1 to TRBJ2-3, with unresolved D. Germline V gene data show CDR1 as MNHNS and CDR2 as SASEGT. The CDR3 runs 15 residues. V dropped 5 bases and J dropped 5 bases, with 17 bases sitting between them. CDR3 region: CASSPDVPLLDTQYF. In DNA, the CDR3 is TGTGCCAGCAGTCCCGACGTTCCCCTATTAGATACGCAGTATTTT.